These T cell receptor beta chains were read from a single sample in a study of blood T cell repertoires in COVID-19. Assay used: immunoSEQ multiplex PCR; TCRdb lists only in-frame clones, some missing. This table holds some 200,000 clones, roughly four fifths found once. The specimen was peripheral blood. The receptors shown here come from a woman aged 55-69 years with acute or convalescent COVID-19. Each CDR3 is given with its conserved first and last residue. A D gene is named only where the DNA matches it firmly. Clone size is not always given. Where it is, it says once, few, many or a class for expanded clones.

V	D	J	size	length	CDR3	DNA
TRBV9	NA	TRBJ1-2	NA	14	CASSPYGENYGYTF	TGTGCCAGCAGCCCTTACGGGGAAAACTATGGCTACACCTTC
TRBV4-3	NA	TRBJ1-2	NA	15	CASSQDRQGSYGYTF	TGCGCCAGCAGCCAAGATCGGCAGGGGAGCTATGGCTACACCTTC
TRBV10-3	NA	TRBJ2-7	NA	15	CAISEGGQSSYEQYF	TGTGCCATCAGTGAGGGCGGACAGAGCTCCTACGAGCAGTACTTC
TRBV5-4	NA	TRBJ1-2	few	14	CASSHRQDPYGYTF	TGTGCCAGCAGCCATCGACAGGACCCCTATGGCTACACCTTC
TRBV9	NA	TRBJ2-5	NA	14	CASSVEPGVETQYF	TGTGCCAGCAGCGTAGAACCCGGGGTAGAGACCCAGTACTTC
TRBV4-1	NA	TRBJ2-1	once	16	CASSQLPDISPGEQFF	TGCGCCAGCAGCCAGCTTCCGGACATCTCACCTGGCGAGCAGTTCTTC
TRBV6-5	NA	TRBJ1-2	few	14	CASSNTGSLDGYTF	TGTGCCAGCAGCAATACAGGGTCCCTCGATGGCTACACCTTC
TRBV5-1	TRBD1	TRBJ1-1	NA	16	CASSLRGTGANTEAFF	TGCGCCAGCAGCTTGCGAGGGACAGGTGCGAACACTGAAGCTTTCTTT
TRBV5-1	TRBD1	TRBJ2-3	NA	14	CASSLQGAGDTQYF	TGCGCCAGCAGCTTACAGGGGGCCGGAGATACGCAGTATTTT
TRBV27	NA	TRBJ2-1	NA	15	CASSLSLSSYNEQFF	TGTGCCAGCAGTTTATCGCTAAGCTCCTACAATGAGCAGTTCTTC
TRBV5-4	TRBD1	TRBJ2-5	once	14	CASSFDRGAETQYF	TGTGCCAGCAGCTTCGACAGGGGTGCGGAGACCCAGTACTTC
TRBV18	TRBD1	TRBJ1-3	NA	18	CASSPQRRGTGVGNTIYF	TGTGCCAGCTCACCCCAACGCCGCGGGACAGGGGTTGGAAACACCATATATTTT
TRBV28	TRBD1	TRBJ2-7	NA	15	CASSPGQGYSYEQYF	TGTGCCAGCAGTCCGGGACAGGGGTACTCCTACGAGCAGTACTTC
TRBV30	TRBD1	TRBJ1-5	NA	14	CAWSAGTVSQPQHF	TGTGCCTGGAGCGCCGGGACAGTGAGTCAGCCCCAGCATTTT
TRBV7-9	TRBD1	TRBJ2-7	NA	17	CASSLVTGSNDIYEQYF	TGTGCCAGCAGCTTAGTGACAGGGTCCAACGATATCTACGAGCAGTACTTC
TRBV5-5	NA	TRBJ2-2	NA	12	CASSLASGELFF	TGTGCCAGCAGCTTGGCGTCCGGGGAGCTGTTTTTT
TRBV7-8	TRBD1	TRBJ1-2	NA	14	CASSSRTGKTGYTF	TGTGCCAGCAGCTCTAGGACAGGGAAAACTGGCTACACCTTC
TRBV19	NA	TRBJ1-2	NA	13	CASSIDRKGGYTF	TGTGCCAGTAGTATCGACAGGAAGGGTGGCTACACCTTC
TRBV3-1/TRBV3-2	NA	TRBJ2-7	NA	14	CASSQDRGTYEQYF	TGTGCCAGCAGCCAAGATAGGGGGACCTACGAGCAGTACTTC
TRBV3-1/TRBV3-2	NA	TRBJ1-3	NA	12	CASISSGNTIYF	TGTGCCAGCATCAGCTCTGGAAACACCATATATTTT
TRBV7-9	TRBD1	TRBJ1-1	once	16	CASRPLQGPGNTEAFF	TGTGCCAGCAGACCTTTACAGGGGCCGGGGAACACTGAAGCTTTCTTT
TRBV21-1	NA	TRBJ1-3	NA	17	CASSKERTANSGNTIYF	TGTGCCAGCAGCAAAGAAAGGACAGCGAACTCTGGAAACACCATATATTTT
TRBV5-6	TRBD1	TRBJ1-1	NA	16	CASSLPGQGANTEAFF	TGTGCCAGCAGCTTGCCGGGACAGGGGGCGAACACTGAAGCTTTCTTT
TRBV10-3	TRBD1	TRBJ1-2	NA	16	CAIGQGAPTAGYGYTF	TGTGCCATCGGTCAGGGGGCCCCGACGGCAGGCTATGGCTACACCTTC
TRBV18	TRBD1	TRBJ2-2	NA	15	CAIHGGQGGSGELFF	TGTGCCATCCACGGGGGACAGGGAGGGTCCGGGGAGCTGTTTTTT
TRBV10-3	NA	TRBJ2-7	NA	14	CAVSSGTLGAEQYF	TGTGCCGTCAGTTCCGGGACACTGGGTGCCGAGCAGTACTTC
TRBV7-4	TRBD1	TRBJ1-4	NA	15	CASSLVTGGAEKLFF	TGTGCCAGCAGCTTAGTGACAGGGGGCGCGGAAAAACTGTTTTTT
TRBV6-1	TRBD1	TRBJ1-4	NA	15	CASSETQGAKEKLFF	TGTGCCAGCAGTGAAACGCAGGGGGCGAAAGAAAAACTGTTTTTT
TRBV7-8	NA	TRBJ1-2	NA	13	CASSGRGLSGYTF	TGTGCCAGCAGCGGCAGGGGATTGTCTGGCTACACCTTC
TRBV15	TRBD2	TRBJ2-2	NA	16	CATSRVGGANTGELFF	TGTGCCACCAGCAGAGTTGGGGGGGCGAACACCGGGGAGCTGTTTTTT
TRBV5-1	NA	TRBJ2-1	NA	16	CASSLGSGLEYNEQFF	TGCGCCAGCAGCTTGGGTTCGGGACTCGAGTACAATGAGCAGTTCTTC
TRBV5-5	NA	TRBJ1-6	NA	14	CASSLGSGNSPLHF	TGTGCCAGCAGCCTGGGGTCGGGAAATTCACCCCTCCACTTT
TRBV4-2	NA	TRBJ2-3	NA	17	CASSQAWDAGQTDTQYF	TGTGCCAGCAGCCAAGCCTGGGATGCGGGGCAAACAGATACGCAGTATTTT
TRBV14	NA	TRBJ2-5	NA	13	CASSQGTQETQYF	TGTGCCAGCAGCCAAGGGACTCAAGAGACCCAGTACTTC
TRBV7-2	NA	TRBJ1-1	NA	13	CASSPRANTEAFF	TGTGCCAGCAGCCCGCGCGCAAACACTGAAGCTTTCTTT
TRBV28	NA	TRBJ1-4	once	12	CASRAGNEKLFF	TGTGCCAGCAGGGCGGGAAATGAAAAACTGTTTTTT
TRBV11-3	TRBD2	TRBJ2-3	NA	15	CASSLESGGAATQYF	TGTGCCAGCAGCTTGGAGAGCGGGGGGGCCGCTACGCAGTATTTT
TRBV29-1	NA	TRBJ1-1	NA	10	CSVVTGEAFF	TGCAGCGTGGTAACAGGGGAAGCTTTCTTT
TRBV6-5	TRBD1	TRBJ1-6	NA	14	CASRPGTGASPLHF	TGTGCCAGCAGGCCGGGGACAGGGGCCTCACCCCTCCACTTT
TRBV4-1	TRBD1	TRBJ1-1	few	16	CASSPSQGAKNTEAFF	TGCGCCAGCAGCCCCTCACAGGGGGCAAAGAACACTGAAGCTTTCTTT
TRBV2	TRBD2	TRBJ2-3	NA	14	CASRPGLAGDTQYF	TGTGCCAGCAGACCCGGACTAGCGGGGGATACGCAGTATTTT
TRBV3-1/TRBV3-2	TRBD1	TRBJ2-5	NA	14	CASSARGKGETQYF	TGTGCCAGCAGCGCCAGGGGGAAGGGGGAGACCCAGTACTTC
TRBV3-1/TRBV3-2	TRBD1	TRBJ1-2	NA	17	CASSQRDRGGTSGGYTF	TGTGCCAGCAGCCAAAGGGACAGGGGAGGAACTTCGGGTGGCTACACCTTC
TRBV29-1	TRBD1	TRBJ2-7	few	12	CSVAGQTYEQYF	TGCAGCGTTGCGGGACAGACCTACGAGCAGTACTTC
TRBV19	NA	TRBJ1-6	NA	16	CASTGTTGSYNSPLHF	TGTGCCAGTACGGGAACAACGGGCTCCTATAATTCACCCCTCCACTTT
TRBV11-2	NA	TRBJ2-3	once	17	CASRKAILGASTDTQYF	TGTGCCAGCAGAAAAGCAATATTAGGAGCTAGCACAGATACGCAGTATTTT